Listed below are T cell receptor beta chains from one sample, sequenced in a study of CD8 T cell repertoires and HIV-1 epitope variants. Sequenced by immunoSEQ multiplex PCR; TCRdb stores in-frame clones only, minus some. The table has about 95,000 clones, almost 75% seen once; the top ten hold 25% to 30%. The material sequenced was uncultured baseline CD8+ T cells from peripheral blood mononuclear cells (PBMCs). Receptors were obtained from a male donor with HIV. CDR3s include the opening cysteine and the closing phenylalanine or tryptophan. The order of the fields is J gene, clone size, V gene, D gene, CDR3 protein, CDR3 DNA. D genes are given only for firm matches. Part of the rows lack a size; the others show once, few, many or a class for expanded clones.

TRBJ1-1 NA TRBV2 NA CASSGDGRDTEAFF TGTGCCAGCAGTGGGGATGGTAGGGACACTGAAGCTTTCTTT
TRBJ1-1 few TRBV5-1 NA CASRFGGGNTEAFF TGCGCCAGCAGATTTGGGGGAGGGAACACTGAAGCTTTCTTT
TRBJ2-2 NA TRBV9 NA CASSLTPDRTGELFF TGTGCCAGCAGCCTAACGCCGGACAGAACCGGGGAGCTGTTTTTT
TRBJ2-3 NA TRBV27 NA CASSRPSSTDTQYF TGTGCCAGCAGTCGCCCCTCCTCCACAGATACGCAGTATTTT
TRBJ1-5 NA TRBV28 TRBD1 CASSWTGGSNQPQHF TGTGCCAGCAGTTGGACAGGGGGAAGCAATCAGCCCCAGCATTTT
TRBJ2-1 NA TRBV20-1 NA CSAQDFNEQFF TGCAGTGCTCAGGACTTCAATGAGCAGTTCTTC
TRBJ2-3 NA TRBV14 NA CASSQGGGNTQYF TGTGCCAGCAGCCAGGGTGGGGGAAATACGCAGTATTTT
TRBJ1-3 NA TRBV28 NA CASSFAGQGNTIYF TGTGCCAGCAGTTTCGCCGGTCAAGGAAACACCATATATTTT
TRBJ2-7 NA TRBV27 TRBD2 CASGTSVSPYF TGTGCCAGCGGCACTAGCGTCTCCCCATACTTC
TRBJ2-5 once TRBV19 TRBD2 CASRRSAGGPGETQYF TGTGCCAGTAGGCGATCAGCGGGAGGGCCGGGGGAGACCCAGTACTTC
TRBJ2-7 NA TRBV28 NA CASNSGGSYEQYF TGTGCCAGCAACTCCGGTGGCTCCTACGAGCAGTACTTC
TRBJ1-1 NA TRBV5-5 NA CASSGLVDTEAFF TGTGCCAGCAGCGGACTCGTCGACACTGAAGCTTTCTTT
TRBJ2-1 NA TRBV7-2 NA CASSLRAASSYNEQFF TGTGCCAGCAGCTTAAGGGCCGCGAGCTCCTACAATGAGCAGTTCTTC
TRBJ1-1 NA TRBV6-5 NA CASSYGYRVNTEAFF TGTGCCAGCAGTTACGGGTACAGGGTGAACACTGAAGCTTTCTTT
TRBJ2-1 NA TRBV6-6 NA CASTAGGGARDEQFF TGTGCCAGCACCGCGGGCGGCGGAGCCCGGGATGAGCAGTTCTTC
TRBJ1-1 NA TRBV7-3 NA CASSQAGPNTEAFF TGTGCCAGCAGCCAAGCGGGGCCCAACACTGAAGCTTTCTTT
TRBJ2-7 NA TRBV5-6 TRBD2 CASNQRTSSYEQYF TGTGCCAGCAATCAGCGGACTAGCAGTTACGAGCAGTACTTC
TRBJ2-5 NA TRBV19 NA CASKKGHSQETQYF TGTGCCAGTAAGAAAGGGCACTCTCAAGAGACCCAGTACTTC
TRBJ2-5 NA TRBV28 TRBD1 CASRLRDSLNQETQYF TGTGCCAGCAGACTCCGGGACAGCCTTAACCAAGAGACCCAGTACTTC
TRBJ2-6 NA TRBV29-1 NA CSVGEQAGWRSGANVLTF TGCAGCGTTGGAGAGCAAGCAGGGTGGCGGTCTGGGGCCAACGTCCTGACTTTC
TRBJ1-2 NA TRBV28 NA CASTTTRGGDGYTF TGTGCCAGCACCACCACGAGGGGAGGAGATGGCTACACCTTC
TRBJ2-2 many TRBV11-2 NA CASSVTANTGELFF TGTGCCAGCAGCGTAACAGCGAACACCGGGGAGCTGTTTTTT
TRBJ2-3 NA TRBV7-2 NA CASSLSPSTDTQYF TGTGCCAGCAGCTTAAGCCCTAGCACAGATACGCAGTATTTT
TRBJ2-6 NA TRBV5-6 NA CASSVDRSSGANVLTF TGTGCCAGCAGCGTTGACCGCAGCTCTGGGGCCAACGTCCTGACTTTC
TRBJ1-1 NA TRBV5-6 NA CASSLPVRGNTEAFF TGTGCCAGCAGCCTTCCGGTCAGGGGGAACACTGAAGCTTTCTTT
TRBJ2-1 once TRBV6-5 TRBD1 CASSFTGGDEQFF TGTGCCAGCAGTTTTACAGGGGGCGATGAGCAGTTCTTC
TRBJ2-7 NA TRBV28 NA CASSPPPGHLYEQYF TGTGCCAGCAGCCCGCCCCCAGGACACTTATACGAGCAGTACTTC